These 22 T cell receptor beta chains originate from one sample sequenced in a study of OX40 agonist ivuxolimab in advanced cancers. Here immunoSEQ multiplex PCR was the method, and the copy in TCRdb shows in-frame clones only, minus some. The sample has 20,000 to 30,000 clones, about 87% seen once; the top ten hold 9.5% to 10%. Source: CD4+ or CD8+ T cells sorted from blood, taken in a trial of the OX40 agonist ivuxolimab. Receptors originate from an adult with an advanced solid tumor such as melanoma, head and neck, liver or kidney cancer.

This sequence joins TRBV5-1 and TRBJ2-1; 7 nucleotides agree with TRBD1. V lost 0 bases and J lost 5; bases outside the gene matches: 5. Germline V gene data show CDR1 as SGHRS and CDR2 as YFSETQ. CDR3 length equals 15 residues. CDR3 bases: TGCGCCAGCAGCTTGGGGACAGGAGCAGACAATGAGCAGTTCTTC. Translating it yields CASSLGTGADNEQFF.

The V call is TRBV6-6, the J call TRBJ1-5; 7 bases are a match to TRBD1. V dropped 10 bases and J dropped 5; count of bases not matched to a gene: 11. Germline values: CDR1 MNHNY, CDR2 SVGAGI (reference sequence). The CDR3 sequence is 14 residues long. CDR3 sequence reads: CATAGQSLYQPQHF. Here the CDR3 DNA reads TGTGCCACTGCGGGACAGAGCCTCTATCAGCCCCAGCATTTT.

V and J are TRBV5-1 and TRBJ1-2; D is possibly TRBD1 (5 bases). The germline CDR1 and CDR2 sequences are SGHRS and YFSETQ. CDR3 size: 15 residues. V lost 2 bases and J lost 7, with 18 bases in between. The CDR3 nucleotides read TGCGCCAGCAGCTTTCCTTCACAGGAGGGCGGTGGCTACACCTTC. It codes for CASSFPSQEGGGYTF.

V and J are TRBV6-1 and TRBJ1-4; D remains ambiguous. CDR1 and CDR2 from the germline V gene are MNHNS and SASEGT. Trimming removed 2 bases from V and 7 bases from J, with 5 bases in between. CDR3 length: 12 amino acids. CDR3 nucleotide sequence: TGTGCCAGCAGTGAACGAGGTGAAAAACTGTTTTTT. Its translation: CASSERGEKLFF.

CDR3 amino acids: CASSPQGHVYNEQFF. CDR3 nucleotide sequence: TGTGCCAGCAGCCCCCAAGGACACGTTTACAATGAGCAGTTCTTC. This chain links TRBV7-9 with TRBJ2-1; a possible D gene is TRBD1 (5 bases). Germline assignment: CDR1 SEHNR and CDR2 FQNEAQ (reference sequence). There are 15 residues in the CDR3. V was clipped by 5 bases and J by 4 bases, with 15 bases between them. The complete variable domain, with remaining parts taken from reference TRBV7-9 and TRBJ2-1, reads DTGVSQNPRHKITKRGQNVTFRCDPISEHNRLYWYRQTLGQGPEFLTYFQNEAQLEKSRLLSDRFSAERPKGSFSTLEIQRTEQGDSAMYLCASSPQGHVYNEQFFGPGTRLTVL.

This clone was recorded a few times. The genes are TRBV9 and TRBJ1-1; TRBD1 is a possible D gene (6 bases). The CDR3 is 17 amino acids. The ends were cut back, 0 bases at V and 0 bases at J, with 15 bases in the middle. Germline CDR1 reads SGDLS; CDR2 reads YYNGEE. CDR3 sequence reads: CASSVGTQGHLNTEAFF. DNA for the CDR3: TGTGCCAGCAGCGTAGGCACCCAGGGACACCTGAACACTGAAGCTTTCTTT.

The chain is built from TRBV5-1 and TRBJ2-3, with D uncertain. The CDR3 loop spans 15 amino acids. The germline V and J ends were trimmed by 2 bases and 0 bases, with 10 bases remaining between them. The germline V gene encodes CDR1 SGHRS and CDR2 YFSETQ. CDR3 nucleotides: TGCGCCAGCAGCTTTCAAGCCGTTAGCACAGATACGCAGTATTTT. Protein product: CASSFQAVSTDTQYF.

This clone was observed once. J is TRBJ2-1 and V is TRBV10-3, with TRBD1 matching over 7 bases. Germline V gene lookup returns CDR1 ENHRY and CDR2 SYGVKD. V lost 4 bases to trimming and J lost 7 bases; unmatched junction nucleotides: 10. The CDR3 contains 15 residues. The CDR3 loop is CAISGGRGFENEQFF. The CDR3 nucleotides are TGTGCCATCAGTGGGGGCAGGGGGTTCGAAAATGAGCAGTTCTTC.

About this clone: A read error may produce the germline difference seen at one junction end. This chain joins TRBV5-6 and TRBJ2-1; 7 bases line up with TRBD1. CDR3 length: 15 amino acids. Germline V lookup: CDR1 SGHDT, CDR2 YYEEEE. The CDR3 DNA reads TGTGTCAGCACCGACACAGGGGCCGCCTACAATGAGCAGTTCTTC. Its protein product is CVSTDTGAAYNEQFF.

This chain joins TRBV6-5 and TRBJ1-5; TRBD1 is a possible D gene (5 bases). V was trimmed by 6 bases and J by 1 base, leaving 13 bases between them. Germline lookup yields CDR1 MNHEY and CDR2 SVGAGI. This CDR3 has 15 residues. The CDR3 DNA reads TGTGCCAGCAGACCCCAGGGAACGAGCAATCAGCCCCAGCATTTT. Translation: CASRPQGTSNQPQHF.

This chain joins TRBV7-3 and TRBJ2-3; 12 bases are a match to TRBD2. The V gene's germline CDR1 is SGHTA and CDR2 FQGTGA. The CDR3 totals 15 residues. Unmatched junction bases numbered 1, after V lost 1 base and J lost 5 bases. The CDR3 region is CASSLKGLAGDTQYF. The DNA for the CDR3 is TGTGCCAGCAGCTTAAAGGGACTAGCGGGAGATACGCAGTATTTT.

The V and J genes are TRBV19 and TRBJ1-1, with D possibly matching TRBD1 (5 bases). Trimming stripped 8 bases from V and 6 bases from J, with 19 bases between. CDR3 size: 14 residues. Germline values: CDR1 LNHDA, CDR2 SQIVND (reference sequence). The CDR3 here is CASLPRGWSPEAFF. The CDR3 nucleotides are TGTGCCAGTTTACCGCGGGGGTGGAGTCCTGAAGCTTTCTTT.

This sequence joins TRBV5-4 and TRBJ2-5; no clear D. There are 13 residues in the CDR3. Trimming left V 3 bases short and J 5 bases short, with 11 bases between. CDR1 is SGHNT, CDR2 YYREEE, per germline (reference sequence). CDR3 amino acids: CASSSVVGETQYF. DNA of the CDR3: TGTGCCAGCAGCTCCGTCGTTGGGGAGACCCAGTACTTC.

This clone was detected only once. The V and J genes are TRBV7-6 and TRBJ2-1; TRBD2 is a possible D gene (5 bases). This CDR3 comprises 13 residues. The V gene lost 5 bases and the J gene lost 7 bases, with 12 bases spanning the gap. The germline V gene encodes CDR1 SGHVS and CDR2 FNYEAQ. The chain's CDR3 is CASSARTSNEQFF. In DNA, the CDR3 is TGTGCCAGCAGCGCGCGAACTAGTAATGAGCAGTTCTTC.

This sequence joins TRBV5-1 and TRBJ1-5, with 8 nucleotides matching TRBD1. This CDR3 contains 14 residues. Looked up from germline, CDR1 is SGHRS and CDR2 is YFSETQ. Trimming removed 3 bases from V and 5 bases from J; junction bases left unmatched: 4. The CDR3 is CASSSGQGDQPQHF. In DNA, the CDR3 is TGCGCCAGCAGCTCCGGACAGGGAGATCAGCCCCAGCATTTT.

This clone was counted a few times. The V gene is TRBV2, the J gene TRBJ2-3; 15 bases map to TRBD2. Germline assignment: CDR1 SNHLY and CDR2 FYNNEI. The CDR3 has 16 amino acids. The junction had 4 bases not matched to a gene; V was cut back by 5 bases and J by 4 bases. CDR3 amino acids: CASSSGLAGGSDTQYF. CDR3 DNA sequence: TGTGCCAGCAGTTCGGGACTAGCGGGAGGATCAGATACGCAGTATTTT.

The rearrangement joins TRBV9 to TRBJ2-3; the D call may be TRBD1 or TRBD2 (5 bases each). The V gene's germline CDR1 is SGDLS and CDR2 YYNGEE. This CDR3 comprises 16 residues. V gave up 0 bases and J gave up 2 bases, with 13 bases separating them. In nucleotides, the CDR3 is TGTGCCAGCAGCGTAGATCCGGGGCCATACACAGATACGCAGTATTTT. Translated: CASSVDPGPYTDTQYF.

This clone came up a few times. This chain links TRBV28 with TRBJ1-4, with 9 bases lining up with TRBD1. Germline V gives CDR1 MDHEN, CDR2 SYDVKM. J was trimmed by 4 bases and V by 6 bases; bases with no gene match: 3. The CDR3 length is 14 residues. The CDR3 spells CASSWTGDNEKLFF. CDR3 in DNA: TGTGCCAGCAGCTGGACAGGGGATAATGAAAAACTGTTTTTT.

The gene calls are TRBV29-1 and TRBJ2-1, with D tentatively TRBD1 or TRBD2 (6 bases each). Between the trimmed V and J ends, which lost 5 bases and 12 bases, there was a span of 14 bases. This CDR3 is built from 11 residues. CDR1 SQVTM and CDR2 ANQGSEA come from the germline V gene. The CDR3 reads CSVFAQGGQFF. For the CDR3, the DNA is TGCAGCGTTTTCGCACAGGGAGGGCAGTTCTTC.

In DNA form, the CDR3 reads TGTGCCAGTAGTATAGGGAACCCGACAGGGGAAGGTGGCGAGCAGTACTTC. Translation: CASSIGNPTGEGGEQYF. The J gene is TRBJ2-7, the V gene TRBV19, with TRBD1 matching over 8 bases. Germline values: CDR1 LNHDA, CDR2 SQIVND (reference sequence). The length of the CDR3 is 17 residues. V lost 1 base and J lost 6; bases outside the gene matches: 14.

This sequence joins TRBV4-3 and TRBJ2-3; D gene ambiguous. Per the germline V gene, CDR1 is LGHNA and CDR2 is YSLEER. The CDR3 consists of 16 residues. Trimming stripped 1 base from V and 1 base from J, with 12 bases between. CDR3 nucleotides: TGCGCCAGCAGCCAAGGGGTTTCCGAACGCACAGATACGCAGTATTTT. This gives the protein CASSQGVSERTDTQYF.

The rearrangement links TRBV7-6 to TRBJ2-3; D uncertain. The length of the CDR3 is 15 residues. Germline V gene data show CDR1 as SGHVS and CDR2 as FNYEAQ. Trimming shortened V by 1 base and J by 0 bases, and 8 bases separated the two germline ends. CDR3 bases: TGTGCCAGCAGCTTAGGTCATTCTAGCACAGATACGCAGTATTTT. Translated: CASSLGHSSTDTQYF.